This T cell receptor beta chain originates from a study of blood T cells in healthy people across ages. A second PCR of 7 to 11 cycles used a sample-barcoded 5' primer and a J-beta primer mix. TCRdb analysed the 5' RACE reads with MiXCR anew, one entry per CDR3 protein. The table includes hundreds of thousands of distinct CDR3 sequences, roughly half detected once. In the case of this clonotype: The antigen is undetermined.

Whole-study results and caveats: The recorded TCR beta diversity per million T cells decreased in a roughly linear manner with age.

Per the germline V gene, CDR1 is SGHRS and CDR2 is YFSETQ. The trim removed 7 bases at V and 5 bases at J, leaving 9 bases unmatched. This CDR3 region has 15 residues. This clonotype was obtained from a man aged 60 to 75 in good health. Material: blood. This chain uses TRBV5-1 with TRBJ1-1; 12 nucleotides align to TRBD1. The CDR3 here is CASRRDRGRGTEAFF. DNA of the CDR3: TGCGCCAGCCGCCGGGACAGGGGGCGTGGGACTGAAGCTTTCTTT.